This T cell receptor (beta chain) appears in the sequencing data of a study of blood T cell repertoires in COVID-19. Assay used: immunoSEQ multiplex PCR; TCRdb lists only in-frame clones, some missing. The sample has 200,000 or so clones, 70% to 90% seen once. The TCR comes from a man in his 70s with active or convalescent COVID-19. Sequences were obtained from peripheral blood.

The CDR3 is CASRGGQGRYTEAFF. CDR3 DNA sequence: TGCGCCAGCAGGGGGGGGCAGGGTCGGTACACTGAAGCTTTCTTT. This chain uses TRBV10-2 with TRBJ1-1; TRBD1 might be the D (6 bases). V was shortened by 6 bases and J by 3 bases, with 17 bases between the two germline ends. Per the germline V gene, CDR1 is WSHSY and CDR2 is SAAADI. The length of the CDR3 is 15 residues.